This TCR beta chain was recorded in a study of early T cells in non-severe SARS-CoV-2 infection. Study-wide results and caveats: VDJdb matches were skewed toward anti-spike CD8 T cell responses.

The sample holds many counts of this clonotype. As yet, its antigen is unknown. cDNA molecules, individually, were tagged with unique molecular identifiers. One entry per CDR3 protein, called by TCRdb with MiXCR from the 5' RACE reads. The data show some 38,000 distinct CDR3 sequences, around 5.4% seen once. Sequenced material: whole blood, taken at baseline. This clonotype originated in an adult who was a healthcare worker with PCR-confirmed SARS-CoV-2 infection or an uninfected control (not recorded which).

CDR3 nucleotide sequence: TGCCTTGGGACAAGCGGGCCCTCTGAAGCTTTCTTT. It is translated as CLGTSGPSEAFF. This chain connects TRBV29-1 to TRBJ1-1; a possible D gene is TRBD1 (6 bases). CDR1 is SQVTM, CDR2 ANQGSEA, per germline. The CDR3 has 12 residues.